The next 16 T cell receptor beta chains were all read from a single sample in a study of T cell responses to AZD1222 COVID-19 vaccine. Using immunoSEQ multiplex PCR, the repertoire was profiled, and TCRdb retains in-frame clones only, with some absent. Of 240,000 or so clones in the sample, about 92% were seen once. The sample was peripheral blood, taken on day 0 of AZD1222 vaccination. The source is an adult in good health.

CDR3 bases: TGTGCCAGCAGCTATGGGACAGAACTCAATCAGCCCCAGCATTTT. Its translation is CASSYGTELNQPQHF. V is TRBV6-2 or TRBV6-3 and J is TRBJ1-5; 7 nucleotides agree with TRBD1. In germline, CDR1 is MNHEY, CDR2 SVGEGT. The J segment lost 3 bases and the V segment lost 6 bases, leaving 8 bases of the junction unmatched. The length of the CDR3 is 15 residues.

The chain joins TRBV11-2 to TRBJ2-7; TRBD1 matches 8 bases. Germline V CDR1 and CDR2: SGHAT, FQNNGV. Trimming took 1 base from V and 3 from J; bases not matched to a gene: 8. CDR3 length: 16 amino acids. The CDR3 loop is CASSLVQGQGSYEQYF. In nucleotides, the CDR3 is TGTGCCAGCAGCTTAGTTCAAGGACAGGGTAGCTACGAGCAGTACTTC.

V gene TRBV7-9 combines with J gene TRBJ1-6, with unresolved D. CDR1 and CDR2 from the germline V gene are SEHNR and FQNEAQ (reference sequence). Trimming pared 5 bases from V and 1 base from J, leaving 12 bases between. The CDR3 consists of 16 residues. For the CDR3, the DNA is TGTGCCAGCAGCCCCGGGGAGGGTTCCTATAATTCACCCCTCCACTTT. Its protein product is CASSPGEGSYNSPLHF.

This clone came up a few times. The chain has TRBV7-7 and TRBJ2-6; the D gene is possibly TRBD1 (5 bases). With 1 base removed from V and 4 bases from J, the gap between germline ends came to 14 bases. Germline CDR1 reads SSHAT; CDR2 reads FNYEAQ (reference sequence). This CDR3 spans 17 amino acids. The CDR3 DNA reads TGTGCCAGCAGCTTAGGGGCCCAGGGTTCCGGGGCCAACGTCCTGACTTTC. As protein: CASSLGAQGSGANVLTF.

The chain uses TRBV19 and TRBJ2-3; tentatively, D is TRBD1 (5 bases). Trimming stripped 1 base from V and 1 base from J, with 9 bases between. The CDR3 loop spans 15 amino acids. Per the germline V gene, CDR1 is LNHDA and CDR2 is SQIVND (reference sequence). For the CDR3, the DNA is TGTGCCAGTAGTATAGCAGGGCGGCGCACAGATACGCAGTATTTT. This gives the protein CASSIAGRRTDTQYF.

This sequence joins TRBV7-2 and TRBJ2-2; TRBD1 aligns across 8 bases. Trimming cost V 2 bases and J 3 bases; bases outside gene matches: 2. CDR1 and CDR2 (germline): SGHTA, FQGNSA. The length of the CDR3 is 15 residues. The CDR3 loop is CASSLQGADTGELFF. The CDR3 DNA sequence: TGTGCCAGCAGCTTACAGGGGGCAGACACCGGGGAGCTGTTTTTT.

The CDR3 nucleotides read TGTGCCAGCAGTTACGGGGCCAACTACGAGCAGTACTTC. Amino acid sequence: CASSYGANYEQYF. The chain is built from TRBV6-5 and TRBJ2-7; possibly TRBD1 for D (5 bases). The V end was cut by 2 bases, the J end by 3 bases, with 8 bases between. The CDR3 runs to 13 residues. Germline CDR1 is MNHEY and CDR2 is SVGAGI.

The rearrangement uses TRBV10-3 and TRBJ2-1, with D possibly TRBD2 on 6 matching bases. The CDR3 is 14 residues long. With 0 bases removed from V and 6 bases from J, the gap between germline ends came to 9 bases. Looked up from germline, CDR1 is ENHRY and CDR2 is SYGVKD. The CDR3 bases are TGTGCCATCAGTGAGTCGGGACTTGCCAATGAGCAGTTCTTC. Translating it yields CAISESGLANEQFF.

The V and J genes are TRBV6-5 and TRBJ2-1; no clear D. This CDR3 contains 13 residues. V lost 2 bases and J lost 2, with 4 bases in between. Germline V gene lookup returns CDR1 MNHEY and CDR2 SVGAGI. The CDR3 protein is CASSYRAYNEQFF. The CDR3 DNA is TGTGCCAGCAGTTACAGGGCCTACAATGAGCAGTTCTTC.

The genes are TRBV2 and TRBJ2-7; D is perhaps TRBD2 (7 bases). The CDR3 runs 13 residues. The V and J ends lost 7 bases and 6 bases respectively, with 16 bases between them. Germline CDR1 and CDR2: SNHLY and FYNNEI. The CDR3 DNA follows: TGTGCCAGCAAAGGGGGGGGGCTTGGCGAGCAGTACTTC. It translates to CASKGGGLGEQYF.

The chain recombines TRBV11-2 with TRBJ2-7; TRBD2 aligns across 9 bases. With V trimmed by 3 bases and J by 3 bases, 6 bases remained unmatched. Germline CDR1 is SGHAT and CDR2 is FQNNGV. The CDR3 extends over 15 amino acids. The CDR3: CASSFPLAGIYEQYF. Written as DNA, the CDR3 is TGTGCCAGCAGCTTTCCCCTAGCGGGGATCTACGAGCAGTACTTC.

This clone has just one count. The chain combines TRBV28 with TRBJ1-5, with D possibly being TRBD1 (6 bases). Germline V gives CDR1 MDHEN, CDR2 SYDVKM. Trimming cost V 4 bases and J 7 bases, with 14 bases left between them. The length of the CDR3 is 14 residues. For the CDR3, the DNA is TGTGCCAGCAGTTCACAGGGAGAGAGACAGCCCCAGCATTTT. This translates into CASSSQGERQPQHF. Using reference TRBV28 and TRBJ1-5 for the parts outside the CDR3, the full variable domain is DVKVTQSSRYLVKRTGEKVFLECVQDMDHENMFWYRQDPGLGLRLIYFSYDVKMKEKGDIPEGYSVSREKKERFSLILESASTNQTSMYLCASSSQGERQPQHFGDGTRLSIL.

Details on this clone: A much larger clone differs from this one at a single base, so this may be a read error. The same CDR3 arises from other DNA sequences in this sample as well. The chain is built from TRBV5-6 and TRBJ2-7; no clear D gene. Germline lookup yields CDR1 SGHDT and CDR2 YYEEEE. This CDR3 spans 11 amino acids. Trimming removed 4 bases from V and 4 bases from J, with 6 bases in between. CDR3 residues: CASSLGYEQYF. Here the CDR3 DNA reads TGTGCCAGCAGCCTGGGGTACGAGCAGTACTTC.

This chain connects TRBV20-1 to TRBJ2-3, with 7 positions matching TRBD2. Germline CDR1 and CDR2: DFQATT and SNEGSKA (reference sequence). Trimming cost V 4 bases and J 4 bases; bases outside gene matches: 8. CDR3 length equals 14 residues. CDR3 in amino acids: CSANEGLYPDTQYF. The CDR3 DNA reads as TGCAGTGCTAATGAGGGACTATACCCAGATACGCAGTATTTT.

In nucleotides, the CDR3 is TGTGCCAGCAGTTTAATGACACTGTTCGGCGAGCAGTACTTC. Its translation is CASSLMTLFGEQYF. The V gene is TRBV28, the J gene TRBJ2-7; the D is unclear. The V end was cut by 2 bases, the J end by 6 bases, with 14 bases between. Germline V gives CDR1 MDHEN, CDR2 SYDVKM. The CDR3 loop spans 14 amino acids.

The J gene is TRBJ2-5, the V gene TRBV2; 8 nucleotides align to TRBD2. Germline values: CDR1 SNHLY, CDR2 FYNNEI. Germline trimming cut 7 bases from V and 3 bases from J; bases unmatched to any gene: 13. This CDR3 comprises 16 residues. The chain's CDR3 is CASKLSGVGWEETQYF. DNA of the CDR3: TGTGCCAGCAAACTTAGCGGGGTAGGGTGGGAAGAGACCCAGTACTTC.